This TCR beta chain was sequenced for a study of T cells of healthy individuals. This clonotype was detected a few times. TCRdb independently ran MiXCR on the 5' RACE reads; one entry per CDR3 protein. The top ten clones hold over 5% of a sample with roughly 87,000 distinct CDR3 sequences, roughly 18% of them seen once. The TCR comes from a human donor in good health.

CDR3 in DNA: TGTGCCAGTAGTACGGGACAGGGGATTCGGACAGGAGGCTACACCTTC. Its translation is CASSTGQGIRTGGYTF. V and J are TRBV19 and TRBJ1-2; 10 nucleotides line up with TRBD1. V trimming: 4 bases; J trimming: 8 bases; junction bases outside the gene matches: 13. This CDR3 spans 16 amino acids. Germline CDR1 is LNHDA and CDR2 is SQIVND (reference sequence). Full variable domain (outside the CDR3, taken from reference TRBV19 and TRBJ1-2): DGGITQSPKYLFRKEGQNVTLSCEQNLNHDAMYWYRQDPGQGLRLIYYSQIVNDFQKGDIAEGYSVSREKKESFPLTVTSAQKNPTAFYLCASSTGQGIRTGGYTFGSGTRLTVV.